The following is a T cell receptor beta chain sequence with its context. This sample was taken from a study of shared clonotypes between healthy human individuals. Clones were sequenced by immunoSEQ multiplex PCR, and TCRdb holds only the in-frame ones, with some missing. The sample lists fewer than 550,000 clones; about 75% were seen once. This CDR3 region has 16 residues. Germline V lookup: CDR1 SGHNT, CDR2 YYREEE (reference sequence). V was trimmed by 0 bases and J by 8 bases, leaving 21 bases between them. Sequencing was performed on PBMCs. This TCR was recovered from a woman aged 40 to 49 in good health. Some clones in this sample may be carry-over from other donors' samples. The V call is TRBV5-4, the J call TRBJ2-7; D gene uncertain. For the CDR3, the DNA is TGTGCCAGCAGCTTGGCGGCAGACCGCGTGTCTTTGAAGCAGTACTTC. Translated: CASSLAADRVSLKQYF.